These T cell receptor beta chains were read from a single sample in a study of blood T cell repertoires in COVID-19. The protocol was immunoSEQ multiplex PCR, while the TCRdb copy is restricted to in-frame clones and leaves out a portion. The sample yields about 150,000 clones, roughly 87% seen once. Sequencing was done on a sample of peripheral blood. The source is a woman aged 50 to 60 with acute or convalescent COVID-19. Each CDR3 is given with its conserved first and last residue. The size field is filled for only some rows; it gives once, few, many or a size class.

CDR3 protein: CAIRPDTDTEAFF
V gene: TRBV24-1
clone size: -

CDR3 protein: CASSQKGGGQFYGYTF
V gene: TRBV3-1/TRBV3-2
clone size: -

CDR3 protein: CASSPGTGTTIYF
V gene: TRBV7-6
clone size: few

CDR3 protein: CASRVGQTLNTEAFF
V gene: TRBV2
clone size: -

CDR3 protein: CASTTGYNQPQHF
V gene: TRBV12-3/TRBV12-4
clone size: few

CDR3 protein: CASSNGTGGTDTQYF
V gene: TRBV21-1
clone size: -

CDR3 protein: CAISAGTSGRTDTQYF
V gene: TRBV10-3
clone size: -

CDR3 protein: CASSQVSRDYGYTF
V gene: TRBV4-1
clone size: -

CDR3 protein: CASSYGGVNQPQHF
V gene: TRBV6-6
clone size: -

CDR3 protein: CASSPGQGYNEQFF
V gene: TRBV11-3
clone size: -

CDR3 protein: CASSGHTYGYTF
V gene: TRBV6-2/TRBV6-3
clone size: once

CDR3 protein: CASSMGTSVNEQYF
V gene: TRBV19
clone size: -

CDR3 protein: CASKGDFSTGELFF
V gene: TRBV2
clone size: -

CDR3 protein: CASRPDLGANYGYTF
V gene: TRBV6-5
clone size: -

CDR3 protein: CASSLTGDTDTQYF
V gene: TRBV19
clone size: -

CDR3 protein: CASSQVRGGITYEQYF
V gene: TRBV4-2
clone size: -

CDR3 protein: CAWSRGSSTEAFF
V gene: TRBV30
clone size: -

CDR3 protein: CASNSQGATYEQYF
V gene: TRBV7-9
clone size: few

CDR3 protein: CASSLGAGLGQYF
V gene: TRBV5-6
clone size: -

CDR3 protein: CASSVLQGGYGYTF
V gene: TRBV5-1
clone size: -

CDR3 protein: CASSNIRTSKNIQYF
V gene: TRBV13
clone size: -

CDR3 protein: CASSPLIKEGGYTF
V gene: TRBV7-2
clone size: -

CDR3 protein: CASSIFGDENTEAFF
V gene: TRBV19
clone size: -

CDR3 protein: CASSEAGGGGYTF
V gene: TRBV2
clone size: once

CDR3 protein: CASTKTPLAYAPNEQFF
V gene: TRBV11-2
clone size: -

CDR3 protein: CASSNRDRGQNEQFF
V gene: TRBV7-9
clone size: -

CDR3 protein: CASSLEGELLVGNTIYF
V gene: TRBV11-2
clone size: once

CDR3 protein: CASNQDRAYYGYTF
V gene: TRBV7-2
clone size: -

CDR3 protein: CASSLVGGEKLFF
V gene: TRBV7-9
clone size: -

CDR3 protein: CASSLLGQPDYGYTF
V gene: TRBV27
clone size: -

CDR3 protein: CASSEGPWGGGGYTF
V gene: TRBV2
clone size: -

CDR3 protein: CASSSPGGFSEKLFF
V gene: TRBV6-5
clone size: -

CDR3 protein: CASSPQDRGRGIPQPQHF
V gene: TRBV5-5
clone size: few

CDR3 protein: CASSVPPSGNTIYF
V gene: TRBV19
clone size: -

CDR3 protein: CASSQRQVPFFKNIQYF
V gene: TRBV4-1
clone size: -

CDR3 protein: CASSHYAATNEKLFF
V gene: TRBV3-1/TRBV3-2
clone size: -

CDR3 protein: CASSFEYTEAFF
V gene: TRBV5-6
clone size: -

CDR3 protein: CASRPVTGVATDTQYF
V gene: TRBV5-1
clone size: once

CDR3 protein: CASSHKSTDTQYF
V gene: TRBV3-1/TRBV3-2
clone size: -

CDR3 protein: CASCIVQRGRNEQFF
V gene: TRBV19
clone size: -

CDR3 protein: CAWSQKGQNYGYTF
V gene: TRBV30
clone size: -

CDR3 protein: CATAGSGNTIYF
V gene: TRBV6-5
clone size: -